This T cell receptor beta chain originates from a study of vaccination effects on CD4 cells after COVID-19 (dated by TCRdb to 2021 to 2024). Context from the whole study: Each participant received two doses of an mRNA SARS-CoV-2 vaccine, either BNT162b2 or mRNA-1273. The study compared SARS-CoV-2 spike-specific CD4+ TCR repertoires before and after mRNA vaccination in COVID-19 convalescent patients and infection-naive vaccine recipients. Cultures from other donors in the study were sequenced with the Oncomine TCR Beta short-read assay on an Illumina iSeq 100. The full study included some 10 COVID-19 convalescent patients and a handful of SARS-CoV-2-naive healthy vaccine recipients. The research as a whole found: In healthy vaccine recipients, vaccine-induced clones were almost all SARS-CoV-2 mono-reactive, with only 1 of 255 cross-reactive with common cold coronaviruses. The study was limited by a small number of convalescent patients, and early post-infection timepoints were lacking. At late post-vaccination timepoints, both infection-induced and vaccine-induced clones showed marked clonal contraction, consistent with waning T cell responses.

Remarks on this clone: It has no known antigen specificity. The input lacks base qualities; no much larger clone sits a single base away.

Trimming costs V 0 bases and J 0 bases, and their ends lie 13 bases apart. The CDR3 goes from the cysteine to the phenylalanine over 17 residues. Only the CDR3 DNA is retained, 51 bases long and in frame from the first base. As encoded in the germline V gene, CDR1 is KGHSH while CDR2 is LQKENI. Libraries were made using the immunoSEQ multiplex PCR assay. TCR beta CDR3 sequencing was performed on DNA from the cultured, isolated CD4+ T cells. As for the original processing: Non-productive TCR sequences were removed and reads were trimmed to the CDR3 region, keeping CDR3s of at least 7 amino acids. The MANAFEST web app was used to identify antigen-specific clonotypes by comparing expansion in peptide wells with expansion in reference cultures. Positive clones required FDR<0.05 expansion versus reference and all other wells, odds ratio above 5, and frequency above 0.1% in two replicate wells. Cross-reactive clonotypes were defined as significantly expanded in SARS-CoV-2 spike wells and in at least one common cold coronavirus spike condition. CDR3 similarity was assessed by Levenshtein distance with the stringdist R package, and unrooted trees were built with ape in R 3.6.1. What TCRdb holds here is the immuneACCESS table cut down to in-frame rearrangements. Part of the clones is not present; checked against another copy, under half of the missing clones reflect an unresolved V gene, and the others are unexplained. That table is the source of V, J and clone size, and D and trimming were worked out from the DNA. The sample table lists about 20,000 clones, roughly three quarters of them with a count of one. The ten largest clones take up 9.1% of the sample.

In the ViraFEST assay, PBMC were stimulated with viral peptide pools, and TCR sequencing was then used to find antigen-specific CD4+ T cell clonotypes based on their expansion. After roughly 11 days of culture, CD4+ T cells were isolated with the EasySep CD4+ T cell isolation kit. None of the healthy vaccine recipients had a prior SARS-CoV-2 infection, which was confirmed by nucleocapsid antibody tests that came back negative both before and after vaccination. Two million PBMC per well were cultured in IMDM with about 4.8% human AB serum, 8.5 to 10 IU/ml IL-2 and gentamicin, plus 10 ug/ml peptides. Half of the culture medium was replaced with fresh IL-2-containing medium on days 3 and 7. Unless noted otherwise, every peptide stimulation condition was cultured in triplicate wells. PBMC were separated from whole blood using Ficoll-Paque Plus gradient centrifugation and were then either cryopreserved at -140C or used fresh. Overlapping peptide pools spanned the spike proteins of SARS-CoV-2 and the common cold coronaviruses HCoV-NL63, HCoV-OC43 and HCoV-229E. The QIAamp micro DNA kit was used to extract genomic DNA from the cultured CD4+ T cells.

Rearrangement joined TRBV18 to TRBJ2-3; 6 matching bases give a weak D call of TRBD2. Here the sequenced sample was CD4+ T cells from PBMCs cultured with HCoV-NL63 spike peptides, taken before COVID-19 vaccination. The sample's cell subset or site label is to be understood as: HCoV-NL63 spike overlapping peptide pool stimulation. This sequence was found in a human donor who received a COVID-19 vaccine. The nucleotide sequence is given as TGTGCCAGCTCACCACCGATTCGGGGGACTAGCACAGATACGCAGTATTTT. This is translated as CASSPPIRGTSTDTQYF.